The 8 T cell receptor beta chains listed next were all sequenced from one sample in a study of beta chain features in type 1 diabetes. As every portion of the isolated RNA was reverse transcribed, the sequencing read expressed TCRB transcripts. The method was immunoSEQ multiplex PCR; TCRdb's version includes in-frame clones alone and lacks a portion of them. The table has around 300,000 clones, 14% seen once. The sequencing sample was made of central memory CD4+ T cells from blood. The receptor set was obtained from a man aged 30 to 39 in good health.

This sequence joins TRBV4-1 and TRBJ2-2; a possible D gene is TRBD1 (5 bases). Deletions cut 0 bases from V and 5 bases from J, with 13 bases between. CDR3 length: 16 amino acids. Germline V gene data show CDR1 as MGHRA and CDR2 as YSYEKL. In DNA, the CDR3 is TGCGCCAGCAGCCAAGATCCGGGCAGGGCGACCGGGGAGCTGTTTTTT. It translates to CASSQDPGRATGELFF.

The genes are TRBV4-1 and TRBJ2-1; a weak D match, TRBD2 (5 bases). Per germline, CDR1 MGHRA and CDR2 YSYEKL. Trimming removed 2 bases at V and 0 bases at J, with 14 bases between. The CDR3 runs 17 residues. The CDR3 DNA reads TGCGCCAGCAGCCAAAATGGTCAGCGGACCTCCTACAATGAGCAGTTCTTC. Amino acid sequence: CASSQNGQRTSYNEQFF.

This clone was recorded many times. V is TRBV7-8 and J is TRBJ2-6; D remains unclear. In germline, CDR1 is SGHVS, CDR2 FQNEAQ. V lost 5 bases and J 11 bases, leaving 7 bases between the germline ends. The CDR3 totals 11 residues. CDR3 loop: CASSLVDVLTF. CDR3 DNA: TGTGCCAGCAGCCTTGTAGACGTCCTGACTTTC.

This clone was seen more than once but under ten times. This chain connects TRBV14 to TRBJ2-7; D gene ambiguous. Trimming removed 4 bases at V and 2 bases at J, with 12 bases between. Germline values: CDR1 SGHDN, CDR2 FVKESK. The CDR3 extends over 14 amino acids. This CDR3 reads CASSRRTTPYEQYF. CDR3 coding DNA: TGTGCCAGCAGCCGGCGGACGACACCCTACGAGCAGTACTTC.

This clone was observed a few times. This CDR3 reads CASSLNGAGMNTEAFF. CDR3 coding DNA: TGCGCCAGCAGCTTGAATGGTGCAGGGATGAACACTGAAGCTTTCTTT. The J gene is TRBJ1-1, the V gene TRBV5-1, with D perhaps matching TRBD1 (5 bases). V dropped 1 base and J dropped 0 bases, with 13 bases sitting between them. Germline-derived CDR1 and CDR2 are SGHRS and YFSETQ. This CDR3 spans 16 amino acids.

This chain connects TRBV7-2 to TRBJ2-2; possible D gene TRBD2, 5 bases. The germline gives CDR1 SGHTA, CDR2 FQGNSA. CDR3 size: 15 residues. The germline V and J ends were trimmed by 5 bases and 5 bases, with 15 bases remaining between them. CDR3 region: CASSPGLSGTGELFF. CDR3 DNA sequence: TGTGCCAGCAGCCCCGGTCTCTCGGGGACCGGGGAGCTGTTTTTT.

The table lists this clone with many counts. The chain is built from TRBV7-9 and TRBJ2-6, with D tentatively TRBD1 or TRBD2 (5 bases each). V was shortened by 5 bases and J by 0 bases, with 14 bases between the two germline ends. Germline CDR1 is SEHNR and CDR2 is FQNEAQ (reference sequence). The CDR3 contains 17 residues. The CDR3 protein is CASSQGPRTSGANVLTF. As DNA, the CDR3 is TGTGCCAGCAGCCAGGGACCGCGTACCTCTGGGGCCAACGTCCTGACTTTC.

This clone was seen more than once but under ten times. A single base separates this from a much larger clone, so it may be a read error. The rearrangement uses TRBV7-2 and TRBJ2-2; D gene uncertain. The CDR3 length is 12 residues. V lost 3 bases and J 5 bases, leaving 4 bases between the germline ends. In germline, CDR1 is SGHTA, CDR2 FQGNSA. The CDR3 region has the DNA TGTGCCAGCAGCTTTATAACCGGGGAGCTGTTTTTT. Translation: CASSFITGELFF.